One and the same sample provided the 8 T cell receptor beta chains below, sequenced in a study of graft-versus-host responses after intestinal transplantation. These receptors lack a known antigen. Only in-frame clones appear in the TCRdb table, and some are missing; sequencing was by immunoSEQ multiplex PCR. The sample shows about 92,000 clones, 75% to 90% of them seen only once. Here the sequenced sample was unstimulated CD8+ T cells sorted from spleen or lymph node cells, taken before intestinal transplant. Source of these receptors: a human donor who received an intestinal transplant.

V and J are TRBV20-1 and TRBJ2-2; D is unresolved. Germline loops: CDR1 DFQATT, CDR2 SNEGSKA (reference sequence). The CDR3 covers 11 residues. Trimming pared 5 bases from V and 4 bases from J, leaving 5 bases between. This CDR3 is CSAGPTGELFF. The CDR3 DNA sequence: TGCAGTGCTGGTCCCACCGGGGAGCTGTTTTTT.

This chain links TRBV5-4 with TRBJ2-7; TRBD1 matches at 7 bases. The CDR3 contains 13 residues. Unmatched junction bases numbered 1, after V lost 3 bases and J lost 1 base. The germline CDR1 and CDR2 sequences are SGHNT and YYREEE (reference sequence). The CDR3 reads CASSSRGSYEQYF. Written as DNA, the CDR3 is TGTGCCAGCAGCTCCAGGGGGTCCTACGAGCAGTACTTC.

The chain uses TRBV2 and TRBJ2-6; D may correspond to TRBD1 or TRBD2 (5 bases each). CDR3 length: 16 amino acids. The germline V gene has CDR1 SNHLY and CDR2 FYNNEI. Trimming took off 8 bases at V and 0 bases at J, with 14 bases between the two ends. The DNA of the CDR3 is TGTGCCAGCCTCGAGTGGGGGTTCTCTGGGGCCAACGTCCTGACTTTC. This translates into CASLEWGFSGANVLTF.

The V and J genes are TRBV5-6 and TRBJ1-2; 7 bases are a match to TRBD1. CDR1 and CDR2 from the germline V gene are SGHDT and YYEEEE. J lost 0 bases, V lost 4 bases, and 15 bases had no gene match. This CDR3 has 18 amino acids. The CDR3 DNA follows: TGTGCCAGCAGCCCTTTTGACAGGGAGGGTTACTCTAACTATGGCTACACCTTC. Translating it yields CASSPFDREGYSNYGYTF.

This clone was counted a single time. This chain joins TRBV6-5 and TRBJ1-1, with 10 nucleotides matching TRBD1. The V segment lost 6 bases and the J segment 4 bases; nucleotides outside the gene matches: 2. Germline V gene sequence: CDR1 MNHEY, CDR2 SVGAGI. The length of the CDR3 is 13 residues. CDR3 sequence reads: CASRDRGGTEAFF. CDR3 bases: TGTGCCAGCAGGGACAGGGGGGGCACTGAAGCTTTCTTT.

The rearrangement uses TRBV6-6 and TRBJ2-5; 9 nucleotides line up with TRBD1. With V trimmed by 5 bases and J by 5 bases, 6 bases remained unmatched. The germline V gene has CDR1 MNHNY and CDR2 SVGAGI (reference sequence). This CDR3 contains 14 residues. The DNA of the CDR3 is TGTGCCAGCAGTAATACAGGGGGCGGGGAGACCCAGTACTTC. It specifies CASSNTGGGETQYF.

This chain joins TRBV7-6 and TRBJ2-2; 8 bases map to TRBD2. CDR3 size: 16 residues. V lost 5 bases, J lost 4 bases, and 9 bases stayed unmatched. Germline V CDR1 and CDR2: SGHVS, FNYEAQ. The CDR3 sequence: CASSRTSRSGTGELFF. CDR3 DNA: TGTGCCAGCAGCCGGACTAGCAGGTCTGGCACCGGGGAGCTGTTTTTT.

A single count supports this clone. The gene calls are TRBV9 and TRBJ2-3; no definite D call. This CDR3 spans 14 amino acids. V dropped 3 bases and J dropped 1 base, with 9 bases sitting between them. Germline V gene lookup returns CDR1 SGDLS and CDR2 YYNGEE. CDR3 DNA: TGTGCCAGCAGCGAACCGGACGGCACAGATACGCAGTATTTT. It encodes CASSEPDGTDTQYF.